The T cell receptor (beta chain) under discussion was sequenced for a study of shared clonotypes between healthy human individuals. Study overall: Each donor's CD4 naive and CD4 memory cells filled three plates apiece, CD8 naive two, and CD8 memory one.

The donor population consisted of healthy HIV-negative adults with no recent acute infections or vaccinations. Study-wide results and caveats: Among the subsets, naive ones generally showed larger estimated richness than memory ones.

In its sample, this clone was seen once. Its matching antigen is unknown. Assay used: immunoSEQ multiplex PCR; TCRdb lists only in-frame clones, some missing. The sample contains more than 2,000,000 clones, just over 90% of which appear only once. This CDR3 region has 15 residues. The V gene lost 1 base and the J gene lost 4 bases, with 12 bases spanning the gap. The germline CDR1 and CDR2 sequences are SGHTA and FQGNSA. This chain links TRBV7-2 with TRBJ2-3; TRBD2 might be the D (7 bases). This clonotype was obtained from a man aged 18 to 29 in good health. The sample was naive CD4+ T cells sorted from blood. Documented subset: CD45RA+ positively selected. CDR3 sequence: CASSLVAGAPDTQYF. The DNA for the CDR3 is TGTGCCAGCAGCTTAGTCGCGGGGGCTCCAGATACGCAGTATTTT.